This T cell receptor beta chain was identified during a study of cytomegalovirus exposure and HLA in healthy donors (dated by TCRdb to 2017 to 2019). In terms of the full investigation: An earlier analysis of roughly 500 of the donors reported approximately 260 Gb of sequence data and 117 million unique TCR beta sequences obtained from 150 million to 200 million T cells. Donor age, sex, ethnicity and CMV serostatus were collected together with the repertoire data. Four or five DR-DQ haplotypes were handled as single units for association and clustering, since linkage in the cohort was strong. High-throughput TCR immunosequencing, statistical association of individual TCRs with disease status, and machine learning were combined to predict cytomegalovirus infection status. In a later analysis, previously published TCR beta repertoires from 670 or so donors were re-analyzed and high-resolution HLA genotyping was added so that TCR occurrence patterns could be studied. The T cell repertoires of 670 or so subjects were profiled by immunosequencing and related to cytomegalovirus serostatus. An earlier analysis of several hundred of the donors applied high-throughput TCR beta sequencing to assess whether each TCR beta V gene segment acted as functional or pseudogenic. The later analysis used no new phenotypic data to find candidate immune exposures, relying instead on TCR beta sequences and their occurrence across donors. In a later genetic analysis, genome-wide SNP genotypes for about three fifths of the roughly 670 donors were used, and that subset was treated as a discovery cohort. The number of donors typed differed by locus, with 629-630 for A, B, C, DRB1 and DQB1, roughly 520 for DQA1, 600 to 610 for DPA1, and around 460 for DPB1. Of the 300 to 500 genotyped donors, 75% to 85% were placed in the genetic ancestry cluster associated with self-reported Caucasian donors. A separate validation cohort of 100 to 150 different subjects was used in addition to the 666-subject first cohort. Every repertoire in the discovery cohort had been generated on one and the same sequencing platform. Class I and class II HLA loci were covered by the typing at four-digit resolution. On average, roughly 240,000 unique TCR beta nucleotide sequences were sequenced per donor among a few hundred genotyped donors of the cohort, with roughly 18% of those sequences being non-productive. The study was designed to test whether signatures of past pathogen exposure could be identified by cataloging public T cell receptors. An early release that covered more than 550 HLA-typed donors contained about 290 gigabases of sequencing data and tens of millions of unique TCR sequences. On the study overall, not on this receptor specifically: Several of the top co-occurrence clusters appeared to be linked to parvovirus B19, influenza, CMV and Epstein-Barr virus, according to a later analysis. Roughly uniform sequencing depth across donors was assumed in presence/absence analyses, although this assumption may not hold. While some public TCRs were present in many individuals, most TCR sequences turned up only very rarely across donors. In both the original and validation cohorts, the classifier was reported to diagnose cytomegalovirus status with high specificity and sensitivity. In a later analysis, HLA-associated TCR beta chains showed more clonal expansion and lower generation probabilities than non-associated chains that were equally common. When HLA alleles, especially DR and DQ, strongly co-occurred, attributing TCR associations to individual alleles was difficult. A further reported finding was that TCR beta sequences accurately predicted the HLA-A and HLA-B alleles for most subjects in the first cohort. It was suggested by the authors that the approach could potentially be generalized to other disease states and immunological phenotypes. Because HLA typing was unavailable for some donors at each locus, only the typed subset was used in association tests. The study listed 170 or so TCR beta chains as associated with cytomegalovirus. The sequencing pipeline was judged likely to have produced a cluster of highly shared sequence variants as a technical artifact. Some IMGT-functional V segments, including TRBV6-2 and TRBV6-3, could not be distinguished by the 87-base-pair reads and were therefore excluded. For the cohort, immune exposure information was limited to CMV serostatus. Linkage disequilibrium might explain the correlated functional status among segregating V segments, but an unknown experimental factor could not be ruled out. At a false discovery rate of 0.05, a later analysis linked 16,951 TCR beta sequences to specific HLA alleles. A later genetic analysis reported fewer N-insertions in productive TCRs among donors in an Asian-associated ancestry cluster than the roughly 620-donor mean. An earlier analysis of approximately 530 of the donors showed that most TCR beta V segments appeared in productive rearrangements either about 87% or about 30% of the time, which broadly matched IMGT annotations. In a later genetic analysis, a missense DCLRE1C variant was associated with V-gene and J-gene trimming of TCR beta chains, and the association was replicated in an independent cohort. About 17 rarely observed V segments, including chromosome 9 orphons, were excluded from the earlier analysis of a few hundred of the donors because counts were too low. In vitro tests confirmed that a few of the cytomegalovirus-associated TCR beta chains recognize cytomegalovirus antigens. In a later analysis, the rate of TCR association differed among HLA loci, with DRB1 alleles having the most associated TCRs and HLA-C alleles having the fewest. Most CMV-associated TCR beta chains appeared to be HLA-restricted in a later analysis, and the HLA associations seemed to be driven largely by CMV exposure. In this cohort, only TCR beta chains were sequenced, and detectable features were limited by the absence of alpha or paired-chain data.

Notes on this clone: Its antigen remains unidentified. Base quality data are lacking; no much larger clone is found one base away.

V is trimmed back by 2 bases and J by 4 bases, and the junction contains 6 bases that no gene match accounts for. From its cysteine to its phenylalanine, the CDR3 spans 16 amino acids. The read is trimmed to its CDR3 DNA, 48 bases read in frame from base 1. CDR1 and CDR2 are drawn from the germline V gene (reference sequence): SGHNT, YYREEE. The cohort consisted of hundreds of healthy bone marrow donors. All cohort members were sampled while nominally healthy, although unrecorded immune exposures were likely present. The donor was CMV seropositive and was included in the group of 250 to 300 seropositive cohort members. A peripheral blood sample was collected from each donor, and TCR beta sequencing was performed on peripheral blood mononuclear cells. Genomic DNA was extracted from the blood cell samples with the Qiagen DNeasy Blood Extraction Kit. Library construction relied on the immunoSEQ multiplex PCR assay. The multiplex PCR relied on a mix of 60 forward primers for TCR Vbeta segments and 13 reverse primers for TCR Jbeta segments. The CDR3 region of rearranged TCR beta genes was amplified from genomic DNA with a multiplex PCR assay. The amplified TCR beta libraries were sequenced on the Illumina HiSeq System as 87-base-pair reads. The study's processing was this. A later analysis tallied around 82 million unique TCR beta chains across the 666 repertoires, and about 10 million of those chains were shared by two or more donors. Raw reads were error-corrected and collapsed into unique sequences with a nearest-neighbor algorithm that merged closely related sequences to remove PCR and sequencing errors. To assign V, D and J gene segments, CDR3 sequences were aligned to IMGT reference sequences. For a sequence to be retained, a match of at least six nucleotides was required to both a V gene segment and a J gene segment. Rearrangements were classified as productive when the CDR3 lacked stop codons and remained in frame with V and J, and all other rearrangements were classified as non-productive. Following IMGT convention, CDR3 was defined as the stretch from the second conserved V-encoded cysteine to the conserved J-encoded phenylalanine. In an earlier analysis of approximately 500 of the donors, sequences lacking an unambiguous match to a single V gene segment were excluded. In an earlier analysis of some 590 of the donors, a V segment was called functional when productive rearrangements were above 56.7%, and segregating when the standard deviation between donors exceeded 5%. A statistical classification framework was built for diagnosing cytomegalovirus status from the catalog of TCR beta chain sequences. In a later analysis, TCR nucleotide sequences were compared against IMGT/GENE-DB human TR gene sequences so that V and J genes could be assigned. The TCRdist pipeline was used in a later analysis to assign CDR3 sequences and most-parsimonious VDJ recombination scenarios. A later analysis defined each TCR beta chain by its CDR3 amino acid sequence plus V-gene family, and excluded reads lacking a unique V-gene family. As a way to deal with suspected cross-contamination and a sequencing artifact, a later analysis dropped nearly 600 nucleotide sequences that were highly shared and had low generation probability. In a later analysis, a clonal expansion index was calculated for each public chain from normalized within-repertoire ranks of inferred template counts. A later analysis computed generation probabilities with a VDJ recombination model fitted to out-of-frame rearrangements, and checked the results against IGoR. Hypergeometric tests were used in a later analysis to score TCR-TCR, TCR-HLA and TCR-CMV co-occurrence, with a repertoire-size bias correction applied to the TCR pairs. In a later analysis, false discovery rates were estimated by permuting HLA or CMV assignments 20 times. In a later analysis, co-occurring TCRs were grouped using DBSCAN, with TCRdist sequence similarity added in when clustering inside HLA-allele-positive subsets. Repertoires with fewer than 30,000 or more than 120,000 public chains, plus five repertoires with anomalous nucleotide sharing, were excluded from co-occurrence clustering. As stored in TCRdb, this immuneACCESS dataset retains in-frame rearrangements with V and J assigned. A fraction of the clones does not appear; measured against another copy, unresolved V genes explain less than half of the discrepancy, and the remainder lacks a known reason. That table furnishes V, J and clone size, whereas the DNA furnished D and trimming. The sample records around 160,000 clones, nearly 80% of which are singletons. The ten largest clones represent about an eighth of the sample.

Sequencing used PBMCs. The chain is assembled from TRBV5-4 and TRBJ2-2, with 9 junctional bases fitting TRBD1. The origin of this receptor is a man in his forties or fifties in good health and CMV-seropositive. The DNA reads TGTGCCAGCAGCTTAAGGGACAGGGTTGGCACCGGGGAGCTGTTTTTT. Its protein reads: CASSLRDRVGTGELFF.